The rows below give T cell receptor beta chains drawn from one sample of a study of blood T cell repertoires in COVID-19. The repertoire was sequenced with immunoSEQ multiplex PCR; TCRdb's copy has only in-frame clones and lacks some. The sample carries 100,000 to 140,000 clones, under 95% recorded once. Source material: peripheral blood. These receptor sequences come from a woman aged 25 to 39 with acute or convalescent COVID-19. CDR3s include the opening cysteine and the closing phenylalanine or tryptophan. A D gene is named only where the DNA matches it firmly. The listing skips clone size in some rows; elsewhere it reads once, few, many or a size class.

TGTGCCAGCAGTTACGGTGGGGCCTATTCACCCCTCCACTTT CASSYGGAYSPLHF TRBV7-9 - TRBJ1-6 -
TGCGCCAGCAGCCCCGAAGGGCTAGCGGGGGGGCCCGGGGAGCTGTTTTTT CASSPEGLAGGPGELFF TRBV4-3 few TRBJ2-2 TRBD2
TGTGCCAGCTCACCACTCGCAGGGGGCTTGCGAGAGACCCAGTACTTC CASSPLAGGLRETQYF TRBV18 - TRBJ2-5 TRBD1
TGTGCCAGCAGTTTTAGCGTAAACACCGGGGAGCTGTTTTTT CASSFSVNTGELFF TRBV27 once TRBJ2-2 -
TGCGCCAGCAGCCAAGATGCGCCGACAGGGATTTATGGCTACACCTTC CASSQDAPTGIYGYTF TRBV4-3 few TRBJ1-2 TRBD1
TGTGCCAGCACCAGAACAGTCGGTTACGAGCAGTACTTC CASTRTVGYEQYF TRBV2 once TRBJ2-7 -
TGTGCCAGCAGCCAACCGGGACAGGGGACTAAGAACACTGAAGCTTTCTTT CASSQPGQGTKNTEAFF TRBV4-2 - TRBJ1-1 TRBD1
TGTGCCAGCAGTTCTCAGATCCCATACGAGCAGTACTTC CASSSQIPYEQYF TRBV28 - TRBJ2-7 -
TGTGCCACCAGCAGAGACAGGGGCTATGGCTACACCTTC CATSRDRGYGYTF TRBV15 few TRBJ1-2 -
TGTGCCAGCAGCCATGTCCAACGAACAGGGGTACAGCCCCAGCATTTT CASSHVQRTGVQPQHF TRBV3-1/TRBV3-2 - TRBJ1-5 TRBD1
TGCGCCAGCAGCTTGGGGGGGACAGGCTCCTACGAGCAGTACTTC CASSLGGTGSYEQYF TRBV5-1 - TRBJ2-7 TRBD1
TGCAGTGCTAGCGGAGGATATGGCTACACCTTC CSASGGYGYTF TRBV20-1 - TRBJ1-2 -
TGTGCCAGCAGCCAACCTGAAAAGACAGTGTACGGCTACACCTTC CASSQPEKTVYGYTF TRBV4-2 - TRBJ1-2 -
TGCAGCGTTGGGGGAGGGAACCCACACAATGAGCAGTTCTTC CSVGGGNPHNEQFF TRBV29-1 - TRBJ2-1 TRBD2
TGTGCCAGCAGCCAGACAGCGGGTCGGGAGCTGTTTTTT CASSQTAGRELFF TRBV3-1/TRBV3-2 - TRBJ2-2 -
TGTGCCAGCAGAACAGGGCTCCCCGGGGAGCTGTTTTTT CASRTGLPGELFF TRBV18 - TRBJ2-2 -
TGTGCCAGCAGTTTCCCGGGACAGGTATACGAGCAGTACTTC CASSFPGQVYEQYF TRBV6-2/TRBV6-3 - TRBJ2-7 TRBD1
TGTGCCAGCAGTGTAACCTGGAAGACAGGGCACTACGAGCAGTACTTC CASSVTWKTGHYEQYF TRBV28 - TRBJ2-7 TRBD1